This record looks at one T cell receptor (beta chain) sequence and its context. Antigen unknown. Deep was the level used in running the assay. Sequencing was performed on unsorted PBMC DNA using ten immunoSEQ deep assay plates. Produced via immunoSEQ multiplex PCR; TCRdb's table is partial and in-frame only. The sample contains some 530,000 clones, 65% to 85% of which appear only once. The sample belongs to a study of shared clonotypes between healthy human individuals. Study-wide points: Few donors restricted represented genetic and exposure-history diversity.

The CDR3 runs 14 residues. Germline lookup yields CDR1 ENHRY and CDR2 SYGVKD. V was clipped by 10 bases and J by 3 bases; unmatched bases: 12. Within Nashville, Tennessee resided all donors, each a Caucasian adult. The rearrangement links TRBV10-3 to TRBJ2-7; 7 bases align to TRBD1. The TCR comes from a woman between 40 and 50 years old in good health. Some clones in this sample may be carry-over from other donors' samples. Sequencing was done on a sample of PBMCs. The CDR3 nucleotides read TGTGCCACCCAAGGGGGCGCTAGTGGCTACGAGCAGTACTTC. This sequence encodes CATQGGASGYEQYF.